The 27 T cell receptor beta chains reported below all come from one sample, sequenced in a study of human T cells and chemical hapten exposure. Sample time point: pre-sensitization, week 0. Treatment here: therapeutic diphenylcyclopropenone sensitization with weekly scalp DPC. TCRdb passed the RACE reads through MiXCR, listing each CDR3 protein once. The repertoire holds 150,000 to 200,000 distinct CDR3 sequences, 25% to 35% seen once, with less than 3.5% in the top ten. Sequences were derived from whole blood, sampled in connection with sensitization to the hapten diphenylcyclopropenone (DPC). These receptors originate from a woman aged 25 to 39 with alopecia areata. Some clones in this sample may be carry-over from other donors' samples.

There are a few counts of this clonotype. V is TRBV30 and J is TRBJ1-6; D gene uncertain. The CDR3 is 13 residues long. V gave up 3 bases and J gave up 10 bases, with 13 bases separating them. Looked up from germline, CDR1 is GTSNPN and CDR2 is SVGIG (reference sequence). The CDR3 nucleotides are TGTGCCTGGAGGTCACAAAGTTGGTCACCCCTCCACTTT. Translation: CAWRSQSWSPLHF.

The CDR3 reads CSVELSDTQYF. DNA of the CDR3: TGCAGCGTTGAACTCTCCGATACGCAGTATTTT. This chain joins TRBV29-1 and TRBJ2-3; D not certain. CDR3 size: 11 residues. Germline loops: CDR1 SQVTM, CDR2 ANQGSEA. V shed 2 bases and J shed 6 bases, with 6 bases lying between them.

The chain couples TRBV2 to TRBJ2-3; a possible D gene is TRBD1 (5 bases). This CDR3 has 14 residues. Germline CDR1 is SNHLY and CDR2 is FYNNEI. The V and J ends lost 5 bases and 4 bases respectively, with 13 bases between them. CDR3 protein: CASSYQRQPDTQYF. In nucleotides, the CDR3 is TGTGCCAGCAGTTACCAACGACAGCCAGATACGCAGTATTTT.

Here the CDR3 reads CSVDRTGLGEQYF. In nucleotides, the CDR3 is TGCAGCGTTGATCGGACAGGGCTGGGTGAGCAGTACTTC. V and J are TRBV29-1 and TRBJ2-7; 8 bases match TRBD1. CDR3 length equals 13 residues. V was clipped by 3 bases and J by 7 bases; unmatched bases: 8. Germline loops: CDR1 SQVTM, CDR2 ANQGSEA.

The V gene is TRBV20-1, the J gene TRBJ1-2; D not resolved. The germline V gene has CDR1 DFQATT and CDR2 SNEGSKA (reference sequence). Trimming cost V 1 base and J 3 bases, with 9 bases left between them. The CDR3 is 13 residues long. The CDR3 spells CSARGGYDYGYTF. CDR3 sequence (DNA): TGCAGTGCTAGAGGGGGATACGACTATGGCTACACCTTC.

About this clonotype itself: One junction end does not reproduce the germline sequence, and a read error may be involved. This rearrangement joins TRBV25-1 to TRBJ1-2; 8 bases match TRBD1. This CDR3 comprises 14 residues. Per germline, CDR1 MGHDK and CDR2 SYGVNS. CDR3 DNA: TGTGTCAGCAGTGAGATAGGACAGGGCTATGGCTACACCTTC. Protein: CVSSEIGQGYGYTF.

The chain is built from TRBV7-2 and TRBJ2-7; D not certain. Between the trimmed V and J ends, which lost 0 bases and 5 bases, there was a span of 11 bases. Germline lookup yields CDR1 SGHTA and CDR2 FQGNSA. The CDR3 runs 14 residues. CDR3 in DNA: TGTGCCAGCAGCTTAGCGCTTGGTATGGACGAGCAGTACTTC. Translating gives CASSLALGMDEQYF.

This chain joins TRBV6-5 and TRBJ2-1; 7 bases match TRBD1. The germline gives CDR1 MNHEY, CDR2 SVGAGI. J gave up 6 bases and V 8 bases, and 22 bases lay outside the gene matches. The CDR3 covers 18 residues. The CDR3 coding sequence is TGTGCCAGCGCTCGCCCCAACCGGACAGGTGGGACGGGCAATGAGCAGTTCTTC. Amino acid sequence: CASARPNRTGGTGNEQFF.

This clonotype appeared a few times. An end of the junction does not agree with germline; a read error may underlie this. Here the CDR3 reads CASSLGAELLF. CDR3 nucleotide sequence: TGTGCCAGCAGTCTCGGAGCGGAGCTTTTGTTC. The chain is built from TRBV6-2 or TRBV6-3 and TRBJ2-7; D might be TRBD2 (5 bases). CDR3 size: 11 residues. CDR1 is MNHEY, CDR2 SVGEGT, per germline.

V usage is TRBV28 and J usage is TRBJ2-7; the D is unclear. Trimming pared 1 base from V and 0 bases from J, leaving 7 bases between. The CDR3 is 14 residues long. In germline, CDR1 is MDHEN, CDR2 SYDVKM. The CDR3 loop reads CASSLSGPSYEQYF. The CDR3, as DNA: TGTGCCAGCAGTTTATCGGGCCCCTCCTACGAGCAGTACTTC. The full variable domain, in which reference TRBV28 and TRBJ2-7 provide the parts outside the CDR3, is DVKVTQSSRYLVKRTGEKVFLECVQDMDHENMFWYRQDPGLGLRLIYFSYDVKMKEKGDIPEGYSVSREKKERFSLILESASTNQTSMYLCASSLSGPSYEQYFGPGTRLTVT.

This clonotype occurred a few times. The genes are TRBV7-9 and TRBJ2-3; 8 nucleotides line up with TRBD2. The V and J ends lost 5 bases and 1 base, in that order; junction bases with no gene match: 5. The CDR3 sequence is 15 residues long. CDR1 and CDR2 (germline): SEHNR, FQNEAQ (reference sequence). The CDR3 DNA follows: TGTGCCAGCAGCGGTAGCGGGGTGCGCACAGATACGCAGTATTTT. This gives the protein CASSGSGVRTDTQYF.

The V call is TRBV21-1, the J call TRBJ2-7; whether TRBD1, the table's D call, matches the DNA was not checked. TRBV21-1 is annotated as a pseudogene. The CDR3 runs 13 residues. DNA of the CDR3: TGTGCCAGCCCCCGGGACAGGGCGAGCGAGCAGTACTTC. It yields the protein CASPRDRASEQYF.

This clonotype was seen a handful of times. This chain links TRBV10-1 with TRBJ1-5; no firm D call. This CDR3 is built from 13 residues. The ends were cut back, 3 bases at V and 4 bases at J, with 7 bases in the middle. Germline CDR1 and CDR2: WNHNN and SYGVQD (reference sequence). Here the CDR3 reads CASSEYRNQPQHF. The CDR3 nucleotides are TGCGCCAGCAGTGAATACAGAAATCAGCCCCAGCATTTT.

This chain uses TRBV6-5 with TRBJ2-3; D is possibly TRBD1 (5 bases). V was pared by 0 bases and J by 4 bases, with 8 bases between. The CDR3 runs to 14 residues. Germline CDR1 MNHEY, CDR2 SVGAGI. The CDR3: CASSYSTVSDTQYF. Written as DNA, the CDR3 is TGTGCCAGCAGTTACTCGACAGTTTCAGATACGCAGTATTTT.

This chain joins TRBV29-1 and TRBJ2-5; D is possibly TRBD1 or TRBD2 (5 bases each). Germline lookup yields CDR1 SQVTM and CDR2 ANQGSEA. V was shortened by 7 bases and J by 7 bases, with 22 bases between the two germline ends. The CDR3 contains 14 residues. The CDR3 loop is CSGQGGGEYVTQYF. The CDR3 DNA is TGCAGCGGTCAGGGTGGGGGTGAATACGTGACCCAGTACTTC. The full variable domain, with the rest looked up from reference TRBV29-1 and TRBJ2-5, is SAVISQKPSRDICQRGTSLTIQCQVDSQVTMMFWYRQQPGQSLTLIATANQGSEATYESGFVIDKFPISRPNLTFSTLTVSNMSPEDSSIYLCSGQGGGEYVTQYFGPGTRLLVL.

This clonotype was counted only a few times. This sequence joins TRBV29-1 and TRBJ1-4, with 7 bases lining up with TRBD1. The CDR3 is 13 amino acids. Germline CDR1 and CDR2: SQVTM and ANQGSEA. V was clipped by 6 bases and J by 4 bases; unmatched bases: 5. This chain's CDR3 is CSVLRDSNEKLFF. CDR3 bases: TGCAGCGTCCTCCGGGACAGTAATGAAAAACTGTTTTTT.

The V call is TRBV7-8, the J call TRBJ2-7; D not resolved. Germline assignment: CDR1 SGHVS and CDR2 FQNEAQ. This CDR3 spans 14 amino acids. V was clipped by 4 bases and J by 5 bases, with 15 bases between them. Here the CDR3 reads CASSSDLVQDEQYF. CDR3 bases: TGTGCCAGCAGCTCCGACCTTGTCCAGGACGAGCAGTACTTC.

The V call is TRBV28, the J call TRBJ2-7; 9 positions agree with TRBD1. Trimming took 3 bases from V and 6 from J; bases not matched to a gene: 6. Germline V gene data show CDR1 as MDHEN and CDR2 as SYDVKM. The CDR3 totals 14 residues. The CDR3 sequence is CASSLGDRAGEQYF. The CDR3 DNA reads TGTGCCAGCAGTTTGGGGGACAGGGCGGGCGAGCAGTACTTC.

The chain recombines TRBV20-1 with TRBJ2-1, with 7 bases lining up with TRBD2. V lost 6 bases and J lost 6; bases outside the gene matches: 14. CDR1 DFQATT and CDR2 SNEGSKA come from the germline V gene (reference sequence). This CDR3 spans 15 amino acids. In DNA form, the CDR3 reads TGCAGTGCCGAACGAGGCGGGAGTTTCCGCAATGAGCAGTTCTTC. It encodes CSAERGGSFRNEQFF.

J is TRBJ2-6 and V is TRBV5-1; perhaps D is TRBD1 or TRBD2 (5 bases each). In germline, CDR1 is SGHRS, CDR2 YFSETQ. CDR3 length: 16 residues. V was shortened by 4 bases and J by 0 bases, with 11 bases between the two germline ends. CDR3 protein: CASSRDGNSGANVLTF. The CDR3 DNA follows: TGCGCCAGCAGCCGGGACGGGAACTCTGGGGCCAACGTCCTGACTTTC.

This clonotype was counted between two and nine times. The chain carries TRBV6-1 and TRBJ2-3, with D possibly TRBD1 on 5 matching bases. Trimming cost V 4 bases and J 0 bases, with 11 bases left between them. This CDR3 comprises 15 residues. The germline V gene has CDR1 MNHNS and CDR2 SASEGT. The CDR3 loop is CASSAQDSSTDTQYF. Written as DNA, the CDR3 is TGTGCCAGCAGTGCACAGGATAGTAGCACAGATACGCAGTATTTT.

The chain links TRBV6-2 or TRBV6-3 to TRBJ2-7, with 9 positions matching TRBD1. CDR1 and CDR2 (germline): MNHEY, SVGEGT. V gave up 5 bases and J gave up 3 bases; unmatched junction bases: 8. The CDR3 consists of 15 residues. The CDR3 nucleotides read TGTGCCAGCAGTCTACAGGGGGCCCCGGACTACGAGCAGTACTTC. Translating it yields CASSLQGAPDYEQYF.

This chain links TRBV5-1 with TRBJ2-2; D assignment may be TRBD1 or TRBD2 (5 bases each). Per the germline V gene, CDR1 is SGHRS and CDR2 is YFSETQ. V was shortened by 1 base and J by 4 bases, with 11 bases between the two germline ends. The CDR3 has 15 residues. This CDR3 is CASSLKGDGTGELFF. The DNA for the CDR3 is TGCGCCAGCAGCTTGAAAGGGGACGGCACCGGGGAGCTGTTTTTT.

This clonotype was recorded a few times. The rearrangement links TRBV5-1 to TRBJ1-4; D perhaps matches TRBD1 (6 bases). V was pared by 4 bases and J by 0 bases, with 10 bases between. The CDR3 contains 15 residues. Germline values: CDR1 SGHRS, CDR2 YFSETQ. The CDR3 DNA is TGCGCCAGCAGCGCGGGGACACCAACTAATGAAAAACTGTTTTTT. This encodes CASSAGTPTNEKLFF.

This chain joins TRBV7-9 and TRBJ2-1; D gene uncertain. The V end lost 2 bases, the J end lost 10 bases, and 15 bases lay between the germline ends. This CDR3 is built from 14 residues. Germline V gene lookup returns CDR1 SEHNR and CDR2 FQNEAQ (reference sequence). Here the CDR3 reads CASSLLNSPPEQFF. In DNA form, the CDR3 reads TGTGCCAGCAGCTTACTGAACAGCCCCCCGGAGCAGTTCTTC. Filled out from reference TRBV7-9 and TRBJ2-1, the complete variable domain reads DTGVSQNPRHKITKRGQNVTFRCDPISEHNRLYWYRQTLGQGPEFLTYFQNEAQLEKSRLLSDRFSAERPKGSFSTLEIQRTEQGDSAMYLCASSLLNSPPEQFFGPGTRLTVL.

A single count supports this clonotype. The gene calls are TRBV4-2 and TRBJ1-1, with D perhaps matching TRBD1 (5 bases). The CDR3 is made up of 15 amino acids. Germline V CDR1 and CDR2: LGHNA, YNFKEQ. V lost 5 bases and J lost 5, with 18 bases in between. As DNA, the CDR3 is TGTGCCAGCAGCAGCCCAAGCGTCCGGGGGACTGAAGCTTTCTTT. Translated: CASSSPSVRGTEAFF.

The chain couples TRBV9 to TRBJ1-1, with unresolved D. The CDR3 consists of 14 residues. Germline-derived CDR1 and CDR2 are SGDLS and YYNGEE. With 0 bases removed from V and 1 base from J, the gap between germline ends came to 7 bases. CDR3 amino acids: CASSVDYRNTEAFF. In DNA form, the CDR3 reads TGTGCCAGCAGCGTAGATTACCGGAACACTGAAGCTTTCTTT.